One sample yielded the 15 T cell receptor beta chains listed below, sequenced in a study of blood T cell repertoires in COVID-19. Here immunoSEQ multiplex PCR was the method, and the copy in TCRdb shows in-frame clones only, minus some. The sample lists 260,000 or so clones, under 90% occurring once. Sequencing input: peripheral blood. All receptors derive from a human donor in a cohort sampled during active COVID-19.

This clone was seen more than once but under ten times. The chain recombines TRBV5-4 with TRBJ2-1; 7 nucleotides agree with TRBD2. The CDR3 extends over 15 amino acids. In germline, CDR1 is SGHNT, CDR2 YYREEE (reference sequence). Trimming took 4 bases from V and 8 from J; bases not matched to a gene: 12. In DNA form, the CDR3 reads TGTGCCAGCAGCCATGGTGGCGGGAGCGGGTATGAGCAGTTCTTC. Translated, it gives CASSHGGGSGYEQFF.

The chain is built from TRBV19 and TRBJ1-5; 7 bases align to TRBD1. Germline trimming cut 3 bases from V and 12 bases from J; bases unmatched to any gene: 11. Germline V CDR1 and CDR2: LNHDA, SQIVND (reference sequence). This CDR3 spans 14 amino acids. The DNA for the CDR3 is TGTGCCAGTAGTATTTCGACAGGGATCCCTCACCAGCATTTT. This gives the protein CASSISTGIPHQHF. Complete variable domain (other parts from reference TRBV19 and TRBJ1-5): DGGITQSPKYLFRKEGQNVTLSCEQNLNHDAMYWYRQDPGQGLRLIYYSQIVNDFQKGDIAEGYSVSREKKESFPLTVTSAQKNPTAFYLCASSISTGIPHQHFGDGTRLSIL.

The chain uses TRBV6-5 and TRBJ1-1; perhaps TRBD1 as D (5 bases). There are 14 residues in the CDR3. The germline V gene has CDR1 MNHEY and CDR2 SVGAGI. Trimming removed 5 bases from V and 1 base from J, with 11 bases in between. The CDR3 bases are TGTGCCAGCAGTCGCGACGGACAGAACACTGAAGCTTTCTTT. Protein product: CASSRDGQNTEAFF.

This clone was seen only once. This rearrangement joins TRBV27 to TRBJ1-2; 10 nucleotides agree with TRBD1. The CDR3 has 15 residues. J was trimmed by 6 bases and V by 5 bases; bases with no gene match: 9. Germline V lookup: CDR1 MNHEY, CDR2 SMNVEV (reference sequence). The CDR3 coding sequence is TGTGCCAGCAGTCCCCTGACAGGGGGCATTCATGGCTACACCTTC. It specifies CASSPLTGGIHGYTF.

This clone was found once. The rearrangement links TRBV11-3 to TRBJ1-5; perhaps TRBD1 as D (6 bases). The CDR3 length is 16 residues. Germline V gene sequence: CDR1 SGHNT, CDR2 YENEEA. Trimming left V 7 bases short and J 2 bases short, with 18 bases between. The CDR3 DNA follows: TGTGCCAGCACCGCGAGGGCAGGGGAAGGCAATCAGCCCCAGCATTTT. It is translated as CASTARAGEGNQPQHF. The full variable domain, its missing parts supplied by reference TRBV11-3 and TRBJ1-5, is EAGVVQSPRYKIIEKKQPVAFWCNPISGHNTLYWYLQNLGQGPELLIRYENEEAVDDSQLPKDRFSAERLKGVDSTLKIQPAELGDSAVYLCASTARAGEGNQPQHFGDGTRLSIL.

For the CDR3, the DNA is TGTGCCAGCAGTGCAAACTCCTACAATGAGCAGTTCTTC. Amino acids: CASSANSYNEQFF. V usage is TRBV6-4 and J usage is TRBJ2-1, with no clear D. CDR3 length: 13 residues. V lost 4 bases, J lost 0 bases, and 4 bases lay in between. The germline V gene encodes CDR1 MRHNA and CDR2 SNTAGT.

V and J are TRBV6-5 and TRBJ2-7; 9 bases map to TRBD1. Germline CDR1 is MNHEY and CDR2 is SVGAGI. The CDR3 is 13 amino acids. V was clipped by 6 bases and J by 5 bases; unmatched bases: 5. The CDR3 protein is CASRKDRGNEQYF. The CDR3 bases are TGTGCCAGCAGGAAGGACAGGGGTAACGAGCAGTACTTC.

The chain combines TRBV18 with TRBJ2-2; D possibly corresponds to TRBD2 (5 bases). CDR3 length: 17 residues. V lost 3 bases and J 4 bases, leaving 18 bases between the germline ends. CDR1 is KGHSH and CDR2 is LQKENI in the germline V gene. CDR3 in DNA: TGTGCCAGCTCACCTCTCCCGACCGCCGCGGGCACCGGGGAGCTGTTTTTT. Encoded protein: CASSPLPTAAGTGELFF.

V and J are TRBV5-6 and TRBJ2-1, with 11 bases lining up with TRBD2. Germline CDR1 SGHDT, CDR2 YYEEEE. CDR3 size: 16 residues. V gave up 4 bases and J gave up 5 bases; unmatched junction bases: 8. CDR3 protein: CASSNQLAGADNEQFF. The CDR3 DNA is TGTGCCAGCAGCAACCAACTAGCGGGGGCCGACAATGAGCAGTTCTTC.

The rearrangement uses TRBV19 and TRBJ1-5; D is perhaps TRBD1 (6 bases). From germline, CDR1 is LNHDA and CDR2 SQIVND (reference sequence). CDR3 size: 18 residues. Trimming shortened V by 4 bases and J by 2 bases, and 21 bases separated the two germline ends. The CDR3 loop is CASSTRDTTFGGNQPQHF. The CDR3 region has the DNA TGTGCCAGTAGTACCCGGGACACCACATTCGGGGGCAATCAGCCCCAGCATTTT.

This chain joins TRBV27 and TRBJ2-5; possible D gene TRBD2, 6 bases. The V gene lost 3 bases and the J gene lost 2 bases, with 13 bases spanning the gap. Looked up from germline, CDR1 is MNHEY and CDR2 is SMNVEV (reference sequence). CDR3 length: 15 residues. CDR3 DNA: TGTGCCAGCAGTTTTGGCGGGGTAGTACAAGAGACCCAGTACTTC. It yields the protein CASSFGGVVQETQYF.

Notes on this clone: The sample contains more than one DNA sequence encoding this CDR3. CDR3 sequence (DNA): TGTGCCAGCAGCTTCGGAGGGAACACTGAAGCTTTCTTT. Its translation: CASSFGGNTEAFF. The chain carries TRBV12-3 or TRBV12-4 and TRBJ1-1; D ambiguous. V lost 6 bases and J lost 1, with 9 bases in between. This CDR3 has 13 amino acids.

In DNA, the CDR3 is TGTGCCAGCAGTTACGGGGGCGGCCCTGGAAACACCATATATTTT. This gives the protein CASSYGGGPGNTIYF. J is TRBJ1-3 and V is TRBV6-5, with D perhaps TRBD1 (6 bases). The CDR3 consists of 15 residues. Looked up from germline, CDR1 is MNHEY and CDR2 is SVGAGI. Deletions cut 2 bases from V and 2 bases from J, with 10 bases between.

The chain employs TRBV5-4 and TRBJ2-7, with 10 bases identical to TRBD1. The germline gives CDR1 SGHNT, CDR2 YYREEE (reference sequence). Losses at the gene ends were 2 bases for V and 7 bases for J; bases not matched to a gene: 6. The CDR3 contains 14 residues. The CDR3 region is CASSFPGQGLEQYF. Written as DNA, the CDR3 is TGTGCCAGCAGCTTCCCGGGACAGGGGTTAGAGCAGTACTTC. The full variable domain, rest sourced from reference TRBV5-4 and TRBJ2-7, is ETGVTQSPTHLIKTRGQQVTLRCSSQSGHNTVSWYQQALGQGPQFIFQYYREEENGRGNFPPRFSGLQFPNYSSELNVNALELDDSALYLCASSFPGQGLEQYFGPGTRLTVT.

The chain carries TRBV27 and TRBJ1-2; 7 bases are a match to TRBD1. The ends lost 9 bases at V and 3 bases at J; junction bases unmatched: 16. The CDR3 is 16 amino acids. Germline CDR1 is MNHEY and CDR2 is SMNVEV (reference sequence). In nucleotides, the CDR3 is TGTGCCAGTTCCCCCACAGGGGCGAGACATTACTATGGCTACACCTTC. Its protein is CASSPTGARHYYGYTF.